This TCR beta chain is from a study of blood T cell repertoires in COVID-19. Overall study context: Collection of acute and convalescent COVID-19 samples took place in the United States, Italy and Spain. PBMCs, B-cell-depleted T cells, or T cells were the source of the cDNA or gDNA that made up the material.

Participants, 18 to 89 years old, spanned fewer than 25 US areas. Donors were grouped by their self-reported clinical history. Sequenced by immunoSEQ multiplex PCR; TCRdb stores in-frame clones only, minus some. Here the sample spans around 290,000 clones, around 90% being singletons. Sequenced sample: PBMCs or T cells enriched from blood (not recorded which). This sequence was found in a woman aged 60-75 years in a cohort exposed to, infected with or recovered from COVID-19 (not recorded which).

The CDR3 sequence is CASSFTSGGYEQYF. CDR3 sequence (DNA): TGTGCCAGCAGCTTTACTAGCGGAGGCTACGAGCAGTACTTC. This chain joins TRBV7-2 and TRBJ2-7; TRBD2 matches 8 bases. In germline, CDR1 is SGHTA, CDR2 FQGNSA. This CDR3 is 14 amino acids long. Trimming cost V 3 bases and J 3 bases; bases outside gene matches: 4.